The 28 T cell receptor beta chains below come from one sample, sequenced in a study of cytomegalovirus exposure and HLA in healthy donors. Clones were sequenced by immunoSEQ multiplex PCR, and TCRdb holds only the in-frame ones, with some missing. The table records 150,000 to 200,000 clones, approximately 89% of them present only once. Input material: PBMCs. These receptors were obtained from a man aged 18 to 30 in good health and CMV-seropositive.

This clone was counted only a few times. V usage is TRBV6-6 and J usage is TRBJ1-2; the D gene is possibly TRBD1 (6 bases). Germline V gene sequence: CDR1 MNHNY, CDR2 SVGAGI (reference sequence). CDR3 length: 12 residues. V lost 10 bases, J lost 4 bases, and 13 bases lay in between. CDR3 protein: CANLDSVYGYTF. In DNA form, the CDR3 reads TGTGCCAACCTGGACAGCGTCTATGGCTACACCTTC.

This clone showed up just a few times. The chain carries TRBV6-1 and TRBJ1-4, with 9 nucleotides matching TRBD1. Germline V lookup: CDR1 MNHNS, CDR2 SASEGT. This CDR3 is 14 amino acids long. The J segment lost 8 bases and the V segment lost 6 bases, leaving 7 bases of the junction unmatched. DNA of the CDR3: TGTGCCAGCAGCGGACAGGGGCTAAAGGAAAAACTGTTTTTT. It yields the protein CASSGQGLKEKLFF.

This chain links TRBV28 with TRBJ2-2, with TRBD1 identical over 8 bases. This CDR3 region has 15 residues. Germline lookup yields CDR1 MDHEN and CDR2 SYDVKM. With 4 bases clipped from V and 3 bases from J, the junction kept 4 bases outside the gene matches. As DNA, the CDR3 is TGTGCCAGCAGTTCAGGGGGCGCAGACACCGGGGAGCTGTTTTTT. Its protein is CASSSGGADTGELFF. Full variable domain (rest looked up from reference TRBV28 and TRBJ2-2): DVKVTQSSRYLVKRTGEKVFLECVQDMDHENMFWYRQDPGLGLRLIYFSYDVKMKEKGDIPEGYSVSREKKERFSLILESASTNQTSMYLCASSSGGADTGELFFGEGSRLTVL.

This chain uses TRBV19 with TRBJ2-1; 10 bases match TRBD1. The CDR3 loop spans 16 amino acids. Germline CDR1 reads LNHDA; CDR2 reads SQIVND (reference sequence). V trimming: 4 bases; J trimming: 4 bases; junction bases outside the gene matches: 7. The CDR3 region has the DNA TGTGCCAGTAGTAAATATGGGACAGGGGATTACAATGAGCAGTTCTTC. It is translated as CASSKYGTGDYNEQFF. Full variable domain (remainder filled in from reference TRBV19 and TRBJ2-1): DGGITQSPKYLFRKEGQNVTLSCEQNLNHDAMYWYRQDPGQGLRLIYYSQIVNDFQKGDIAEGYSVSREKKESFPLTVTSAQKNPTAFYLCASSKYGTGDYNEQFFGPGTRLTVL.

The J gene is TRBJ2-3, the V gene TRBV7-9; 7 bases map to TRBD1. There are 14 residues in the CDR3. V lost 7 bases and J lost 1; bases outside the gene matches: 5. CDR1 and CDR2 (germline): SEHNR, FQNEAQ (reference sequence). The CDR3 DNA is TGTGCCAGCACCAGGACAGGAGGCACAGATACGCAGTATTTT. Translated, it gives CASTRTGGTDTQYF.

DNA for the CDR3: TGTGCCAGCAGACTGACTAGCGGGAGAACCGGAACAGATACGCAGTATTTT. Protein: CASRLTSGRTGTDTQYF. The gene calls are TRBV5-4 and TRBJ2-3; TRBD2 matches at 12 bases. The CDR3 spans 17 residues. Germline V CDR1 and CDR2: SGHNT, YYREEE (reference sequence). The ends lost 5 bases at V and 3 bases at J; junction bases unmatched: 10.

The chain carries TRBV29-1 and TRBJ2-1, with 8 bases identical to TRBD1. The length of the CDR3 is 14 residues. V trimming: 4 bases; J trimming: 1 base; junction bases outside the gene matches: 3. Germline-derived CDR1 and CDR2 are SQVTM and ANQGSEA. Written as DNA, the CDR3 is TGCAGCGTTGGTCGACAGGGGTCCTACAATGAGCAGTTCTTC. Translated, it gives CSVGRQGSYNEQFF.

The chain carries TRBV29-1 and TRBJ2-7, with D perhaps matching TRBD2 (6 bases). Trimming took 6 bases from V and 0 from J, leaving 15 bases between them. This CDR3 spans 14 amino acids. Germline-derived CDR1 and CDR2 are SQVTM and ANQGSEA. The CDR3 DNA follows: TGCAGCGTGAGGACTACTAGCAGCTCCTACGAGCAGTACTTC. Protein: CSVRTTSSSYEQYF.

V and J are TRBV4-1 and TRBJ1-4; no firm D call. CDR1 MGHRA and CDR2 YSYEKL come from the germline V gene. The CDR3 loop spans 14 amino acids. The V and J ends lost 7 bases and 8 bases respectively, with 17 bases between them. Here the CDR3 DNA reads TGCGCCAGCAACGCCGTGACCAGAGGGGAAAAACTGTTTTTT. It is translated as CASNAVTRGEKLFF.

This chain uses TRBV2 with TRBJ1-5; 8 bases line up with TRBD1. CDR3 length: 15 residues. V lost 4 bases, J lost 2 bases, and 4 bases stayed unmatched. Germline loops: CDR1 SNHLY, CDR2 FYNNEI. CDR3 nucleotides: TGTGCCAGCAGTGGGCCAGGGGGCGGCAATCAGCCCCAGCATTTT. It specifies CASSGPGGGNQPQHF.

CDR3 region: CASSRGGQGNEKLFF. For the CDR3, the DNA is TGTGCCAGCTCACGTGGGGGACAGGGGAACGAAAAACTGTTTTTT. This sequence joins TRBV18 and TRBJ1-4; TRBD1 matches at 10 bases. CDR3 length: 15 amino acids. Per the germline V gene, CDR1 is KGHSH and CDR2 is LQKENI. Trimming cost V 4 bases and J 8 bases; bases outside gene matches: 7. Full variable domain (remainder filled in from reference TRBV18 and TRBJ1-4): NAGVMQNPRHLVRRRGQEARLRCSPMKGHSHVYWYRQLPEEGLKFMVYLQKENIIDESGMPKERFSAEFPKEGPSILRIQQVVRGDSAAYFCASSRGGQGNEKLFFGSGTQLSVL.

CDR3 protein: CASSQDLGQLYEQYF. The DNA for the CDR3 is TGCGCCAGCAGCCAAGATCTGGGACAACTCTACGAGCAGTACTTC. The gene calls are TRBV4-1 and TRBJ2-7, with a possible D match to TRBD1 (6 bases). There are 15 residues in the CDR3. The V end was cut by 0 bases, the J end by 3 bases, with 12 bases between. Per germline, CDR1 MGHRA and CDR2 YSYEKL.

The chain couples TRBV12-5 to TRBJ1-5; 8 nucleotides align to TRBD1. The CDR3 contains 15 residues. The J segment lost 6 bases and the V segment lost 1 base, leaving 5 bases of the junction unmatched. Germline assignment: CDR1 LGHNT and CDR2 FRNRAP. CDR3 residues: CASGLGTGMGQPQHF. In DNA form, the CDR3 reads TGTGCTAGTGGTTTGGGGACAGGGATGGGTCAGCCCCAGCATTTT.

V usage is TRBV13 and J usage is TRBJ2-7; the match to TRBD2 covers 10 bases. J was trimmed by 2 bases and V by 6 bases; bases with no gene match: 10. Germline CDR1 reads PRHDT; CDR2 reads FYEKMQ (reference sequence). CDR3 length: 16 residues. CDR3 in DNA: TGTGCCAGCAGTTCTCTAGCGGGAGAGGTTCCCTACGAGCAGTACTTC. Translating gives CASSSLAGEVPYEQYF.

The gene calls are TRBV5-1 and TRBJ2-1; D is unclear. The germline V gene has CDR1 SGHRS and CDR2 YFSETQ. The CDR3 is 15 amino acids. V was clipped by 4 bases and J by 0 bases, with 11 bases between them. CDR3 bases: TGCGCCAGCAGCCCTCGGTCCGGCTCCTACAATGAGCAGTTCTTC. Translated: CASSPRSGSYNEQFF.

In its sample, this clone was seen once. The chain combines TRBV5-4 with TRBJ1-4; 9 bases align to TRBD1. CDR3 size: 14 residues. The V and J ends lost 2 bases and 5 bases, in that order; junction bases with no gene match: 1. CDR1 and CDR2 from the germline V gene are SGHNT and YYREEE (reference sequence). DNA of the CDR3: TGTGCCAGCAGCTTTGGGACAGGGAATGAAAAACTGTTTTTT. It yields the protein CASSFGTGNEKLFF.

J is TRBJ2-5 and V is TRBV25-1; no clear D gene. CDR3 length: 12 residues. V was trimmed by 4 bases and J by 4 bases, leaving 7 bases between them. Germline-derived CDR1 and CDR2 are MGHDK and SYGVNS. DNA for the CDR3: TGTGCCAGCAGTGGAACGGTAGAGACCCAGTACTTC. Translation gives CASSGTVETQYF.

The CDR3 bases are TGTGCCAGCAGTTTATTATCTGGGGCCAACGTCCTGACTTTC. Translated, it gives CASSLLSGANVLTF. J is TRBJ2-6 and V is TRBV27; D uncertain. The length of the CDR3 is 14 residues. Germline V gene data show CDR1 as MNHEY and CDR2 as SMNVEV (reference sequence). Trimming cost V 1 base and J 1 base, with 2 bases left between them.

J is TRBJ1-1 and V is TRBV5-1; possibly TRBD1 for D (6 bases). CDR3 length: 13 residues. The germline V and J ends were trimmed by 5 bases and 11 bases, with 19 bases remaining between them. Germline CDR1 and CDR2: SGHRS and YFSETQ. The CDR3 loop is CASSYGGGEGAFF. CDR3 sequence (DNA): TGCGCCAGCAGTTATGGAGGGGGGGAAGGGGCTTTCTTT.

The rearrangement uses TRBV7-9 and TRBJ1-5; no clear D. Trimming cost V 0 bases and J 5 bases, with 14 bases left between them. Germline CDR1 SEHNR, CDR2 FQNEAQ (reference sequence). The CDR3 extends over 16 amino acids. CDR3 bases: TGTGCCAGCAGCTTAGCGTCCGGGGAGGGAGATCAGCCCCAGCATTTT. Residues: CASSLASGEGDQPQHF. Combining the CDR3 with reference TRBV7-9 and TRBJ1-5 gives the whole variable domain DTGVSQNPRHKITKRGQNVTFRCDPISEHNRLYWYRQTLGQGPEFLTYFQNEAQLEKSRLLSDRFSAERPKGSFSTLEIQRTEQGDSAMYLCASSLASGEGDQPQHFGDGTRLSIL.

V is TRBV14 and J is TRBJ2-7, with D perhaps matching TRBD1 (6 bases). There are 14 residues in the CDR3. V dropped 4 bases and J dropped 5 bases, with 15 bases sitting between them. Germline CDR1 and CDR2: SGHDN and FVKESK. The CDR3 region is CASSPVGTRNEQYF. The CDR3 DNA reads as TGTGCCAGCAGCCCCGTAGGGACACGGAACGAGCAGTACTTC.

This chain connects TRBV5-1 to TRBJ2-1, with TRBD2 matching 13 bases. The V gene end was trimmed by 4 bases and the J gene end by 8 bases; junction bases not matched to a gene: 9. The CDR3 is 16 residues long. Germline CDR1 and CDR2: SGHRS and YFSETQ. The CDR3 coding sequence is TGCGCCAGCAGCCAATCGACTAGCGGGAGGATAGATGAGCAGTTCTTC. Its protein is CASSQSTSGRIDEQFF.

The rearrangement joins TRBV7-9 to TRBJ1-5, with TRBD1 as a possible D gene (6 bases). V dropped 5 bases and J dropped 0 bases, with 14 bases sitting between them. Per germline, CDR1 SEHNR and CDR2 FQNEAQ (reference sequence). The CDR3 extends over 16 amino acids. CDR3 residues: CASSTINRDSNQPQHF. As DNA, the CDR3 is TGTGCCAGCAGCACTATAAACAGGGATAGCAATCAGCCCCAGCATTTT.

The rearrangement joins TRBV28 to TRBJ2-2; unclear D gene. Trimming pared 1 base from V and 4 bases from J, leaving 4 bases between. This CDR3 has 13 amino acids. Germline-derived CDR1 and CDR2 are MDHEN and SYDVKM. CDR3 region: CASSLSGTGELFF. The CDR3 bases are TGTGCCAGCAGTTTATCCGGCACCGGGGAGCTGTTTTTT. Looking up the rest from reference TRBV28 and TRBJ2-2 gives the full variable domain: DVKVTQSSRYLVKRTGEKVFLECVQDMDHENMFWYRQDPGLGLRLIYFSYDVKMKEKGDIPEGYSVSREKKERFSLILESASTNQTSMYLCASSLSGTGELFFGEGSRLTVL.

This clone was seen just once. The CDR3 region has the DNA TGTGCCAGTAGTACGACCCCCGAGCGGGTCCCCTACAATGAGCAGTTCTTC. Its translation is CASSTTPERVPYNEQFF. The chain links TRBV19 to TRBJ2-1; a weak D match, TRBD2 (6 bases). Trimming removed 4 bases at V and 2 bases at J, with 18 bases between. The germline V gene has CDR1 LNHDA and CDR2 SQIVND (reference sequence). The CDR3 is made up of 17 amino acids.

V usage is TRBV18 and J usage is TRBJ2-7; 11 bases map to TRBD1. CDR3 size: 15 residues. J lost 4 bases, V lost 3 bases, and 5 bases had no gene match. Germline V gives CDR1 KGHSH, CDR2 LQKENI. This CDR3 is CASSPGQGVVYEQYF. The CDR3 bases are TGTGCCAGCTCACCGGGACAGGGGGTTGTATACGAGCAGTACTTC.

The chain uses TRBV9 and TRBJ2-1, with 7 bases aligning to TRBD2. The junction had 9 bases not matched to a gene; V was cut back by 1 base and J by 5 bases. Germline V lookup: CDR1 SGDLS, CDR2 YYNGEE. The CDR3 has 16 amino acids. CDR3 protein: CASSVRAGARNNEQFF. CDR3 in DNA: TGTGCCAGCAGCGTAAGGGCGGGAGCGAGGAACAATGAGCAGTTCTTC.

The chain combines TRBV5-8 with TRBJ2-1; 11 nucleotides line up with TRBD2. The CDR3 is 15 residues long. CDR1 and CDR2 (germline): SGHTS, YDEGEE. V gave up 4 bases and J gave up 5 bases; unmatched junction bases: 5. The CDR3 DNA follows: TGTGCCAGCAGCCTTAGCGGGAGGGCCCACAATGAGCAGTTCTTC. Protein product: CASSLSGRAHNEQFF.